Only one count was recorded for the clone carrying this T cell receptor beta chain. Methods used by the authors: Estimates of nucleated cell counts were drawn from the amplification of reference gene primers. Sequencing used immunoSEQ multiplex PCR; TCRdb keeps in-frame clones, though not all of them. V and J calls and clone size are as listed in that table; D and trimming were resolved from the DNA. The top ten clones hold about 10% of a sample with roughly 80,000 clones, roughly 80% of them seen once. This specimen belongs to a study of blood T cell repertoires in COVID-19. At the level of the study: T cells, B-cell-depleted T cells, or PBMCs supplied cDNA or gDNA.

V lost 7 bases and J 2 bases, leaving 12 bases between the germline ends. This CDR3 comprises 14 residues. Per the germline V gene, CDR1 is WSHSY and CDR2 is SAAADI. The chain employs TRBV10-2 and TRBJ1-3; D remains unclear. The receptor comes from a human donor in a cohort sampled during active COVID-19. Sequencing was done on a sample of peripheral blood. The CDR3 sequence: CASNGDTAGNTIYF. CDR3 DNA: TGCGCCAGCAACGGGGATACGGCTGGAAACACCATATATTTT.